This TCR beta chain was observed in a study of regulatory T cells in long-lasting Graves disease. Germline values: CDR1 SGHDN, CDR2 FVKESK. The CDR3 totals 12 residues. V lost 4 bases and J lost 4, with 7 bases in between. The authors built TCR beta libraries using iRepertoire HTBI primers and Arm-PCR of CDR3 regions. MiXCR, run by TCRdb on the multiplex PCR reads, gives a single entry per CDR3 protein. The table includes 420,000 or so distinct CDR3 sequences, roughly 15% detected once. Stated time point: newly diagnosed GD, antithyroid drugs for less than 3 months. Preparation of the TCR library used RNA extracted from PBMCs. A volume of approximately 9 milliliters of peripheral blood was collected in EDTA tubes. This clonotype was seen only a few times. The sample was also reused in another study, on T cells in Graves' hyperthyroidism and ophthalmopathy.

The V and J genes are TRBV14 and TRBJ2-5, with D unclear. The source was peripheral blood mononuclear cells (PBMCs), collected at new diagnosis, from a patient treated with antithyroid drugs. The TCR was taken from a woman between 18 and 29 years old with Graves disease. The CDR3 loop is CASSRSRETQYF. For the CDR3, the DNA is TGTGCCAGCAGCCGGTCCCGAGAGACCCAGTACTTC. The full variable domain, with the rest looked up from reference TRBV14 and TRBJ2-5, is EAGVTQFPSHSVIEKGQTVTLRCDPISGHDNLYWYRRVMGKEIKFLLHFVKESKQDESGMPNNRFLAERTGGTYSTLKVQPAELEDSGVYFCASSRSRETQYFGPGTRLLVL.